The rows below give T cell receptor beta chains drawn from one sample of a study of memory CD4+ T cells and cytomegalovirus serostatus. Measured with immunoSEQ multiplex PCR; TCRdb has only the in-frame clones, and not every one. Of over 25,000 clones in the sample, about 80% were seen once. The sequenced sample was memory CD4+ T cells from blood. The receptor source for this set is an adult in good health and CMV-seronegative. Both conserved end residues are part of each CDR3. Fields, in order: D gene, clone size, J gene, V gene, CDR3 protein, CDR3 DNA. D genes are given only for firm matches. Not every row has a clone size; where given, it reads once, few, many or a size class.

d_gene: TRBD1
abundance: few
j_gene: TRBJ1-5
v_gene: TRBV5-1
CDR3aa: CASSCRDRGGQPQHF
CDR3nt: TGCGCCAGCAGCTGCCGGGACAGGGGTGGACAGCCCCAGCATTTT

d_gene: NA
abundance: NA
j_gene: TRBJ2-7
v_gene: TRBV2
CDR3aa: CASSAAQLSSYEQYF
CDR3nt: TGTGCCAGCAGTGCCGCACAATTAAGCTCCTACGAGCAGTACTTC

d_gene: TRBD1
abundance: NA
j_gene: TRBJ1-1
v_gene: TRBV27
CDR3aa: CASIARGTGRTEAFF
CDR3nt: TGTGCCAGCATCGCCCGCGGGACAGGGAGGACTGAAGCTTTCTTT

d_gene: NA
abundance: few
j_gene: TRBJ1-1
v_gene: TRBV7-2
CDR3aa: CASILWEYTEAFF
CDR3nt: TGTGCCAGCATCCTTTGGGAATACACTGAAGCTTTCTTT

d_gene: NA
abundance: NA
j_gene: TRBJ2-7
v_gene: TRBV19
CDR3aa: CASSLKHDWTRSYEQYF
CDR3nt: TGTGCCAGTAGTCTAAAACATGACTGGACGCGTTCCTACGAGCAGTACTTC

d_gene: NA
abundance: few
j_gene: TRBJ2-1
v_gene: TRBV21-1
CDR3aa: CASGPWGPHESEQFF
CDR3nt: TGTGCCAGCGGGCCATGGGGACCTCATGAAAGTGAGCAGTTCTTC

d_gene: TRBD1
abundance: once
j_gene: TRBJ1-4
v_gene: TRBV6-5
CDR3aa: CASRTGSATNEKLFF
CDR3nt: TGTGCCAGCAGGACAGGGAGTGCAACTAATGAAAAACTGTTTTTT

d_gene: NA
abundance: NA
j_gene: TRBJ2-4
v_gene: TRBV6-6
CDR3aa: CASSVNRDWYF
CDR3nt: TGTGCCAGCAGTGTAAACAGGGATTGGTACTTC

d_gene: TRBD1
abundance: NA
j_gene: TRBJ1-2
v_gene: TRBV19
CDR3aa: CATMDRANAGYTF
CDR3nt: TGTGCCACCATGGACAGGGCGAACGCTGGCTACACCTTC

d_gene: TRBD1
abundance: NA
j_gene: TRBJ2-7
v_gene: TRBV5-1
CDR3aa: CASSEGTGLYEQYF
CDR3nt: TGCGCCAGCAGCGAAGGGACAGGGCTCTACGAGCAGTACTTC

d_gene: NA
abundance: few
j_gene: TRBJ1-2
v_gene: TRBV6-6
CDR3aa: CASCSRDCSYGYTF
CDR3nt: TGTGCCAGCTGCTCCAGGGATTGTAGCTATGGCTACACCTTC

d_gene: NA
abundance: NA
j_gene: TRBJ1-5
v_gene: TRBV9
CDR3aa: CASSTRGKEPQHF
CDR3nt: TGTGCCAGCAGCACAAGGGGGAAGGAGCCCCAGCATTTT

d_gene: NA
abundance: NA
j_gene: TRBJ2-1
v_gene: TRBV9
CDR3aa: CASRIAIGNNEQFF
CDR3nt: TGTGCCAGCAGAATAGCCATCGGGAACAATGAGCAGTTCTTC

d_gene: TRBD2
abundance: NA
j_gene: TRBJ2-1
v_gene: TRBV7-6
CDR3aa: CASSLVSGRAGLNNEQFF
CDR3nt: TGTGCCAGCAGCTTAGTAAGCGGGAGGGCCGGTCTGAACAATGAGCAGTTCTTC

d_gene: NA
abundance: NA
j_gene: TRBJ1-1
v_gene: TRBV13
CDR3aa: CASSVRVPGWAFF
CDR3nt: TGTGCCAGCAGCGTCCGGGTTCCCGGGTGGGCTTTCTTT

d_gene: NA
abundance: NA
j_gene: TRBJ1-5
v_gene: TRBV2
CDR3aa: CASSGSRNQPQHF
CDR3nt: TGTGCCAGCAGTGGATCCCGGAATCAGCCCCAGCATTTT

d_gene: NA
abundance: few
j_gene: TRBJ2-2
v_gene: TRBV2
CDR3aa: CASRGLNTGELFF
CDR3nt: TGTGCCAGCCGAGGACTGAACACCGGGGAGCTGTTTTTT

d_gene: NA
abundance: NA
j_gene: TRBJ2-1
v_gene: TRBV6-5
CDR3aa: CASRPTGTYNEQFF
CDR3nt: TGTGCCAGCAGACCGACAGGAACCTACAATGAGCAGTTCTTC

d_gene: NA
abundance: once
j_gene: TRBJ2-5
v_gene: TRBV6-4
CDR3aa: CASSDSIRGHGDF
CDR3nt: TGTGCCAGCAGTGACTCGATCAGGGGCCACGGTGACTTC

d_gene: TRBD1
abundance: NA
j_gene: TRBJ1-5
v_gene: TRBV6-5
CDR3aa: CASSYDRDGQPQHF
CDR3nt: TGTGCCAGCAGTTATGACAGGGACGGACAGCCCCAGCATTTT

d_gene: NA
abundance: NA
j_gene: TRBJ1-2
v_gene: TRBV5-4
CDR3aa: CASSLAPGTNYGYTF
CDR3nt: TGTGCCAGCAGCTTGGCCCCAGGGACTAACTATGGCTACACCTTC

d_gene: TRBD1
abundance: NA
j_gene: TRBJ2-7
v_gene: TRBV5-1
CDR3aa: CASSSGQFAEQYF
CDR3nt: TGCGCCAGCAGTTCGGGACAGTTTGCCGAGCAGTACTTC

d_gene: NA
abundance: NA
j_gene: TRBJ1-3
v_gene: TRBV20-1
CDR3aa: CSASTGNTIYF
CDR3nt: TGCAGTGCTAGTACGGGAAACACCATATATTTT

d_gene: TRBD1
abundance: NA
j_gene: TRBJ1-3
v_gene: TRBV7-9
CDR3aa: CASSPRGNSGNTIYF
CDR3nt: TGTGCCAGCAGCCCCAGGGGGAACTCTGGAAACACCATATATTTT

d_gene: NA
abundance: NA
j_gene: TRBJ1-4
v_gene: TRBV19
CDR3aa: CASMGRGGEKLFF
CDR3nt: TGTGCCAGTATGGGCAGGGGAGGGGAAAAACTGTTTTTT

d_gene: TRBD2
abundance: NA
j_gene: TRBJ2-5
v_gene: TRBV5-5
CDR3aa: CASSWTSGGYIQYF
CDR3nt: TGTGCCAGCAGCTGGACTAGCGGGGGGTACATCCAGTACTTC

d_gene: NA
abundance: NA
j_gene: TRBJ2-7
v_gene: TRBV12-2
CDR3aa: CASRLVRESSYEQYF
CDR3nt: TGTGCAAGTCGCTTAGTGCGGGAGTCCTCCTACGAGCAGTACTTC

d_gene: NA
abundance: NA
j_gene: TRBJ1-2
v_gene: TRBV10-3
CDR3aa: CAISVGPKDGYTF
CDR3nt: TGTGCCATCAGTGTTGGGCCTAAAGATGGCTACACCTTC

d_gene: NA
abundance: NA
j_gene: TRBJ1-5
v_gene: TRBV19
CDR3aa: CASRRDSPGGNQPQHF
CDR3nt: TGTGCCAGTAGGCGGGATTCCCCAGGGGGCAATCAGCCCCAGCATTTT

d_gene: NA
abundance: NA
j_gene: TRBJ1-2
v_gene: TRBV4-2
CDR3aa: CASSQEVGKNYGYTF
CDR3nt: TGTGCCAGCAGCCAAGAAGTCGGCAAAAACTATGGCTACACCTTC

d_gene: NA
abundance: NA
j_gene: TRBJ2-2
v_gene: TRBV18
CDR3aa: CASSLRRGGNTGELFF
CDR3nt: TGTGCCAGCTCACTCCGTCGAGGGGGGAACACCGGGGAGCTGTTTTTT

d_gene: TRBD2
abundance: NA
j_gene: TRBJ2-7
v_gene: TRBV7-2
CDR3aa: CASRDTGTSGRVGYEQYF
CDR3nt: TGTGCCAGCAGAGATACCGGGACTAGCGGGAGGGTTGGGTACGAGCAGTACTTC

d_gene: TRBD1
abundance: NA
j_gene: TRBJ1-1
v_gene: TRBV30
CDR3aa: CAWRRQGNTEAFF
CDR3nt: TGTGCCTGGAGGAGACAGGGGAACACTGAAGCTTTCTTT

d_gene: NA
abundance: NA
j_gene: TRBJ1-2
v_gene: TRBV11-2
CDR3aa: CASSPDTSYGYTF
CDR3nt: TGTGCCAGCAGCCCCGACACGTCCTATGGCTACACCTTC

d_gene: NA
abundance: few
j_gene: TRBJ1-6
v_gene: TRBV5-1
CDR3aa: CASSIGGNSPLHF
CDR3nt: TGCGCCAGCAGCATCGGCGGAAATTCACCCCTCCACTTT

d_gene: NA
abundance: few
j_gene: TRBJ1-1
v_gene: TRBV6-1
CDR3aa: CASSEWTRAAEAFF
CDR3nt: TGTGCCAGCAGTGAATGGACCAGGGCCGCTGAAGCTTTCTTT

d_gene: NA
abundance: NA
j_gene: TRBJ2-7
v_gene: TRBV27
CDR3aa: CASIGRSYEQYF
CDR3nt: TGTGCCAGCATAGGGAGGTCCTACGAGCAGTACTTC

d_gene: NA
abundance: NA
j_gene: TRBJ2-1
v_gene: TRBV7-2
CDR3aa: CASSPYINNEQFF
CDR3nt: TGTGCCAGCAGCCCTTATATTAACAATGAGCAGTTCTTC

d_gene: NA
abundance: NA
j_gene: TRBJ2-7
v_gene: TRBV2
CDR3aa: CASSERRVATHEQYF
CDR3nt: TGTGCCAGCAGTGAAAGGCGGGTAGCAACCCACGAGCAGTACTTC

d_gene: TRBD2
abundance: few
j_gene: TRBJ2-7
v_gene: TRBV5-1
CDR3aa: CASSLGLAGPEQYF
CDR3nt: TGCGCCAGCAGCTTGGGACTAGCGGGGCCCGAGCAGTACTTC

d_gene: TRBD2
abundance: NA
j_gene: TRBJ2-1
v_gene: TRBV27
CDR3aa: CASSFPPASGSPNEQFF
CDR3nt: TGTGCCAGCAGTTTCCCACCGGCCAGCGGGAGCCCCAATGAGCAGTTCTTC

d_gene: NA
abundance: NA
j_gene: TRBJ1-5
v_gene: TRBV21-1
CDR3aa: CASSKEARGSFGQPQHF
CDR3nt: TGTGCCAGCAGCAAAGAGGCCAGGGGATCGTTCGGACAGCCCCAGCATTTT

d_gene: TRBD2
abundance: once
j_gene: TRBJ2-7
v_gene: TRBV4-2
CDR3aa: CASSQDLLAGSYEQYF
CDR3nt: TGTGCCAGCAGCCAAGATCTACTAGCGGGTTCCTACGAGCAGTACTTC

d_gene: NA
abundance: NA
j_gene: TRBJ1-1
v_gene: TRBV25-1
CDR3aa: CASSINGNTEAFF
CDR3nt: TGTGCCAGCAGTATAAATGGGAACACTGAAGCTTTCTTT

d_gene: NA
abundance: NA
j_gene: TRBJ1-2
v_gene: TRBV12-5
CDR3aa: CASGLDPLLYGYTF
CDR3nt: TGTGCTAGTGGTTTGGACCCGCTACTCTATGGCTACACCTTC

d_gene: TRBD1
abundance: NA
j_gene: TRBJ1-1
v_gene: TRBV30
CDR3aa: CAWSQGAHTEAFF
CDR3nt: TGTGCCTGGAGTCAGGGGGCGCACACTGAAGCTTTCTTT